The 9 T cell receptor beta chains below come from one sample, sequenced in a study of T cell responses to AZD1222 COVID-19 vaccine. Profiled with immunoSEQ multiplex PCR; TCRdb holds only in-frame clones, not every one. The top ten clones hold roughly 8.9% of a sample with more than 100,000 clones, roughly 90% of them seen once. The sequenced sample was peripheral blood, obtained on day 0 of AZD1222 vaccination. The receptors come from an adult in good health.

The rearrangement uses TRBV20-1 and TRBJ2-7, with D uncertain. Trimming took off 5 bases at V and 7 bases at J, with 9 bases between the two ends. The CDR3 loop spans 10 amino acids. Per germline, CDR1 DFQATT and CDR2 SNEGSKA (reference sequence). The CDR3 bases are TGCAGTGCTCTTAGGGAAGAGCAGTACTTC. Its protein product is CSALREEQYF.

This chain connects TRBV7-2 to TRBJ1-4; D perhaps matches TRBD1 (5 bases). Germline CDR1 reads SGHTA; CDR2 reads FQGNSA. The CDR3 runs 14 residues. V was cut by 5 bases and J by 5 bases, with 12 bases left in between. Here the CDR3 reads CASSPRQWNEKLFF. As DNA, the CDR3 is TGTGCCAGCAGCCCCCGACAGTGGAATGAAAAACTGTTTTTT.

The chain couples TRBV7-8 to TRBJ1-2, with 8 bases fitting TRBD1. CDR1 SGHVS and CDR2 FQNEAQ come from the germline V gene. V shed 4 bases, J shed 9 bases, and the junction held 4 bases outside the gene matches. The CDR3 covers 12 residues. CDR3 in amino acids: CASSSDRGSYTF. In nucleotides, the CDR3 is TGTGCCAGCAGCTCCGACAGGGGAAGCTACACCTTC. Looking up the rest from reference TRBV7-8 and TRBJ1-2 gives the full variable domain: GAGVSQSPRYKVAKRGQDVALRCDPISGHVSLFWYQQALGQGPEFLTYFQNEAQLDKSGLPSDRFFAERPEGSVSTLKIQRTQQEDSAVYLCASSSDRGSYTFGSGTRLTVV.

The CDR3 reads CATGPRGDEAFF. The CDR3 bases are TGTGCCACCGGGCCCAGGGGGGATGAAGCTTTCTTT. V is TRBV24-1 and J is TRBJ1-1; TRBD1 aligns across 7 bases. The CDR3 is 12 residues long. V lost 9 bases to trimming and J lost 7 bases; unmatched junction nucleotides: 7. The germline V gene has CDR1 KGHDR and CDR2 SFDVKD.

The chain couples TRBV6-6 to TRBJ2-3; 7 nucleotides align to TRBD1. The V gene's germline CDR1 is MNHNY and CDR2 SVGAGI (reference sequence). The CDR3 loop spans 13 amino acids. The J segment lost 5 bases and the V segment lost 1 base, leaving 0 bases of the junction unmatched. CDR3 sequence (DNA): TGTGCCAGCAGTTACTGGGACAGAGATACGCAGTATTTT. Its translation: CASSYWDRDTQYF.

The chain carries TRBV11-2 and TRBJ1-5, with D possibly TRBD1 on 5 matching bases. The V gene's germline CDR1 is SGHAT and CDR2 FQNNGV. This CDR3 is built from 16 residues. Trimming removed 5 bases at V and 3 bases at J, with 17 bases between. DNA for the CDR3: TGTGCCAGCAGCCTCGGTAGGGGTGTAGTCAATCAGCCCCAGCATTTT. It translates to CASSLGRGVVNQPQHF.

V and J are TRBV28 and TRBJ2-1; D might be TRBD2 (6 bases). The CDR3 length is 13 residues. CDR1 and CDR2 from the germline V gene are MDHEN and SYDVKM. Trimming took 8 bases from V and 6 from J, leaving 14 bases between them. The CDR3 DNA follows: TGTGCCAGCTCTTGGGACTCCCCCAATGAGCAGTTCTTC. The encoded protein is CASSWDSPNEQFF.

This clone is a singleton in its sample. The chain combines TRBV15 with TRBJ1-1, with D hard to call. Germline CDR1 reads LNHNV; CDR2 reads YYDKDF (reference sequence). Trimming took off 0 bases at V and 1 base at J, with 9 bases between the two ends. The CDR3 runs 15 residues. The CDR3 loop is CATSRDALWNTEAFF. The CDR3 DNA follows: TGTGCCACCAGCAGAGATGCCCTATGGAACACTGAAGCTTTCTTT.

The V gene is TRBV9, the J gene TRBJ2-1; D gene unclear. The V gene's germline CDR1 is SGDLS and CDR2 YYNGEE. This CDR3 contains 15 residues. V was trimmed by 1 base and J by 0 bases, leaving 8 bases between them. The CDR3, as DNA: TGTGCCAGCAGCGTACAGAAAAGCTCCTACAATGAGCAGTTCTTC. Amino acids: CASSVQKSSYNEQFF.